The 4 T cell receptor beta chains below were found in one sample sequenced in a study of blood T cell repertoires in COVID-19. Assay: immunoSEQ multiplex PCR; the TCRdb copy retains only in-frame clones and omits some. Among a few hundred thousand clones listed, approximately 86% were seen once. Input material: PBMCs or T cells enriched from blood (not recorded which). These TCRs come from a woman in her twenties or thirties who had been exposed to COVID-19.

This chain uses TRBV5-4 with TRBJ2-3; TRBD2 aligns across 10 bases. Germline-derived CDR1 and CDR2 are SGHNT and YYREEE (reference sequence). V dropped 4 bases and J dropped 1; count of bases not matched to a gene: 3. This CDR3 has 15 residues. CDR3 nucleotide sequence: TGTGCCAGCAGCGCTAGCGGGGGCCGCACAGATACGCAGTATTTT. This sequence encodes CASSASGGRTDTQYF.

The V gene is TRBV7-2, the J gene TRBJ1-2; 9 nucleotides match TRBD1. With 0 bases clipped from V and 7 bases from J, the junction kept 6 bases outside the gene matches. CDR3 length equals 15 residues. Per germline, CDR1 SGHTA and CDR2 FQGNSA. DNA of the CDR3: TGTGCCAGCAGCTTAGCGAAAGGGACAGGGTTTGGCTACACCTTC. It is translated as CASSLAKGTGFGYTF.

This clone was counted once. CDR3 region: CASSQAGGAVNEQFF. The DNA of the CDR3 is TGTGCCAGCAGCCAAGCCGGGGGGGCCGTCAATGAGCAGTTCTTC. This sequence joins TRBV3-1 (or the pseudogene TRBV3-2) and TRBJ2-1, with TRBD2 identical over 8 bases. The CDR3 contains 15 residues. J lost 6 bases, V lost 1 base, and 5 bases had no gene match. Germline V gene sequence: CDR1 LGHDT, CDR2 YNNKEL (reference sequence).

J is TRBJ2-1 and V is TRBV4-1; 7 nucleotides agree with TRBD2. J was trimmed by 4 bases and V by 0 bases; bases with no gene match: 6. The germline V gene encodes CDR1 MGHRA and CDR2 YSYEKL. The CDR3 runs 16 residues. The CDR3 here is CASSQDLGRGYNEQFF. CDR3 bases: TGCGCCAGCAGCCAAGATTTGGGGCGGGGGTACAATGAGCAGTTCTTC.